The present TCR beta chain was sequenced within a study of CD8+ T cells in alopecia areata. In the study overall: Scalp area affected, as a percentage, set the severity score of treated patients.

Study-level points and caveats: Sequences from scalp samples also cover resident alphabeta T cells of normal skin. Persistence during tofacitinib was seen for many expanded lesional clones in scalp and blood.

As to treatment: oral pan-JAK inhibitor, 5-10 mg twice daily. Remarks on this clone: Its antigen remains unknown.

The authors extracted RNA and reverse transcribed it into cDNA as the sequencing template. Here immunoSEQ multiplex PCR was the method, and the copy in TCRdb shows in-frame clones only, minus some. Counted here are 170,000 or so clones, about 60% occurring once; the ten biggest clones make up roughly 12%. V trimming: 8 bases; J trimming: 4 bases; junction bases outside the gene matches: 1. The CDR3 runs to 12 residues. The V gene's germline CDR1 is LNHDA and CDR2 SQIVND (reference sequence). The clonotype comes from a human donor with alopecia areata. Sequencing used CD8+ T cells sorted from blood, obtained at week 24, from a patient treated with tofacitinib. The rearrangement uses TRBV19 and TRBJ1-1, with 10 bases identical to TRBD1. Here the CDR3 DNA reads TGTGCCAGTGGGACAGGGGCCACTGAAGCTTTCTTT. Its protein product is CASGTGATEAFF.